The rows below give T cell receptor beta chains drawn from one sample of a study of blood T cell repertoires in COVID-19. TCRdb keeps only in-frame clones here, not all; method: immunoSEQ multiplex PCR. The sample includes roughly 120,000 clones, approximately 85% of them seen just once. Sample: peripheral blood. The receptor set was obtained from a human donor in a cohort sampled during active COVID-19. CDR3s include the opening cysteine and the closing phenylalanine or tryptophan. Fields, in order: clone size, V gene, CDR3 length, D gene, J gene, CDR3 DNA, CDR3 protein. D genes are given only for firm matches. Expanded clones get a size class; other rows say once, few or many, or leave the size out.

NA	TRBV28	15	NA	TRBJ2-2	TGTGCCAGCAGTTTGGCGGGACAGCCCACCGGGGAGCTGTTTTTT	CASSLAGQPTGELFF
NA	TRBV10-3	14	TRBD2	TRBJ2-5	TGTGCCATCAGTGACTTAGCGGGCCAAGAGACCCAGTACTTC	CAISDLAGQETQYF
NA	TRBV3-1/TRBV3-2	16	NA	TRBJ2-7	TGTGCCAGCAGCCCTTTTGGACAGATCCCTCCCTACGAGCAGTACTTC	CASSPFGQIPPYEQYF
NA	TRBV4-1	17	TRBD1	TRBJ1-5	TGCGCCAGCAGCCGTAACGCAGACAGGGCCTTCAATCAGCCCCAGCATTTT	CASSRNADRAFNQPQHF
NA	TRBV9	16	TRBD2	TRBJ2-5	TGTGCCAGCAGCCCGGGTGGAGCGGGGGGAGAAGAGACCCAGTACTTC	CASSPGGAGGEETQYF
NA	TRBV6-5	16	TRBD2	TRBJ2-3	TGTGCCAGCAGTTCAAAACTAGCGGGGAGCACAGATACGCAGTATTTT	CASSSKLAGSTDTQYF
NA	TRBV10-3	15	NA	TRBJ1-4	TGTGCCATCAGTGAGAAAGAGGGTGCTAATGAAAAACTGTTTTTT	CAISEKEGANEKLFF
NA	TRBV6-2/TRBV6-3	18	TRBD2	TRBJ2-2	TGTGCCAGCAGTTACTCGACGGGGGGGCTAACGAACACCGGGGAGCTGTTTTTT	CASSYSTGGLTNTGELFF
NA	TRBV9	15	NA	TRBJ2-1	TGTGCCAGCAGCCTAGTAGGGGACACCTACAATGAGCAGTTCTTC	CASSLVGDTYNEQFF
NA	TRBV5-6	14	NA	TRBJ1-4	TGTGCCAGCAGCTCCCTCGACTCCTTTGAAAAACTGTTTTTT	CASSSLDSFEKLFF
NA	TRBV6-1	16	TRBD2	TRBJ2-5	TGTGCCAGCAGTGAAGGATTGGGTCGGGGGGTTTCGGACCAGTACTTC	CASSEGLGRGVSDQYF
few	TRBV9	15	TRBD2	TRBJ2-1	TGTGCCAGCAGCCCCGGCGGGGGATCCTACAATGAGCAGTTCTTC	CASSPGGGSYNEQFF
NA	TRBV28	15	TRBD1	TRBJ1-3	TGTGCCAGCAGTCAAGGGACAGGGAGGGTAAACACCATATATTTT	CASSQGTGRVNTIYF